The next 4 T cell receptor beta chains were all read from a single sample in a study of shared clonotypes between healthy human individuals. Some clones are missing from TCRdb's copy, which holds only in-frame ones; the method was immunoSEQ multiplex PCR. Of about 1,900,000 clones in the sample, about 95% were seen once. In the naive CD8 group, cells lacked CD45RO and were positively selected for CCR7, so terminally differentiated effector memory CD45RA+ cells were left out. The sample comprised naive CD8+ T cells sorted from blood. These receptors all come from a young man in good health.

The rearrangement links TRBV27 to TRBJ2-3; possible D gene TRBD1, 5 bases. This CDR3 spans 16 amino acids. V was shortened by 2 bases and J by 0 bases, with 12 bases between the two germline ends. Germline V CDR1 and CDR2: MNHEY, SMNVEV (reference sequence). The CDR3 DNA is TGTGCCAGCAGTTTAGGGGCTACCGCTAGCACAGATACGCAGTATTTT. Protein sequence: CASSLGATASTDTQYF.

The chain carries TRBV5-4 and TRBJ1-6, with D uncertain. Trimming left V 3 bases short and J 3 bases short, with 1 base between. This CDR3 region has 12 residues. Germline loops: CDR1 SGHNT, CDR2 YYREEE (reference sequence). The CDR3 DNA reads TGTGCCAGCAGCTACTATAATTCACCCCTCCACTTT. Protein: CASSYYNSPLHF.

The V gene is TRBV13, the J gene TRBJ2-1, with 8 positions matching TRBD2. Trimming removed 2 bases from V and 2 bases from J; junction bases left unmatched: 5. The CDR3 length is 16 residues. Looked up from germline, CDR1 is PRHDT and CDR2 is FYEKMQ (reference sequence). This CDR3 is CASSLLAGGTYNEQFF. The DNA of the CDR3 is TGTGCCAGCAGCTTACTGGCGGGGGGCACCTACAATGAGCAGTTCTTC.

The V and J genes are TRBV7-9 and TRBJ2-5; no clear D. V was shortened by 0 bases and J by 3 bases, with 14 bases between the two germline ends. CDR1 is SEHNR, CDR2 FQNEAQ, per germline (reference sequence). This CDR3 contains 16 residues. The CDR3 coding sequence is TGTGCCAGCAGCTTAGCGCCCCCAGCAGCTAAAGAGACCCAGTACTTC. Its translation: CASSLAPPAAKETQYF.